These 8 T cell receptor beta chains were all obtained from the same sample, sequenced in a study of spatial heterogeneity in lung cancer. Described time point: sample taken at primary tumor resection. Overall study results and limits: Tumor mutation counts were tracked by expanded intratumoral alpha and beta TCR counts.

Their antigen targets remain unknown. Each CDR3 protein is one row after TCRdb ran MiXCR on the 5' RACE reads. The data contain around 670 distinct CDR3 sequences, 14% of them seen just once; the ten biggest clones take up 24%. Here the sequenced sample was lung tumor tissue, taken at surgery. The receptors derive from a male donor with early-stage non-small cell lung cancer.

This clonotype counts as medium-sized. This beta chain lies outside the target of a library built for alpha chains; its clone size means little. V and J are TRBV2 and TRBJ2-2; D unclear. CDR1 is SNHLY and CDR2 is FYNNEI in the germline V gene. V was trimmed by 3 bases and J by 3 bases, leaving 2 bases between them. The CDR3 consists of 12 residues. CDR3 DNA: TGTGCCAGCAGTGACGACACCGGGGAGCTGTTTTTT. It is translated as CASSDDTGELFF.

This clonotype occurred a few times. This beta chain turned up in a library designed for alpha chains; as an off-target read, its abundance says little. The CDR3 coding sequence is TGTGCCAGCAGCTGGGGAGCCGGCTACGAGCAGTACTTC. Translating gives CASSWGAGYEQYF. The rearrangement links TRBV28 to TRBJ2-7, with D possibly TRBD2 on 5 matching bases. This CDR3 contains 13 residues. V was clipped by 6 bases and J by 3 bases, with 12 bases between them. In germline, CDR1 is MDHEN, CDR2 SYDVKM.

This clonotype is large within its sample. In a library made to pick up alpha chains, this beta chain is a stray read with a size that means little. The chain carries TRBV6-2 or TRBV6-3 and TRBJ2-1; no clear D. The CDR3 runs to 16 residues. Germline-derived CDR1 and CDR2 are MNHEY and SVGEGT. The V end lost 2 bases, the J end lost 4 bases, and 15 bases lay between the germline ends. The CDR3 loop is CASSYVAEPPYNEQFF. CDR3 DNA: TGTGCCAGCAGTTACGTGGCGGAGCCCCCATACAATGAGCAGTTCTTC.

On this clonotype itself: This beta chain is off target for a library built for alpha chains, so its abundance means little. The chain carries TRBV27 and TRBJ2-3; TRBD2 matches at 15 bases. With V trimmed by 4 bases and J by 4 bases, 3 bases remained unmatched. This CDR3 has 16 amino acids. Germline V gene lookup returns CDR1 MNHEY and CDR2 SMNVEV (reference sequence). The CDR3: CASSSGLAGGPDTQYF. CDR3 bases: TGTGCCAGCAGTTCGGGACTAGCGGGGGGCCCAGATACGCAGTATTTT.

This clonotype counts as large. The size of this beta chain means little, since it is a stray read in a library made for alpha chains. The CDR3 sequence: CASKTGLAATGELFF. In DNA, the CDR3 is TGTGCCAGCAAGACGGGACTAGCGGCCACCGGGGAGCTGTTTTTT. The chain links TRBV2 to TRBJ2-2; 11 bases agree with TRBD2. Trimming at V came to 7 bases and at J to 4 bases, leaving 5 bases not matched to a gene. The germline gives CDR1 SNHLY, CDR2 FYNNEI. The CDR3 contains 15 residues.

As regards this clonotype: Since the library was made to target alpha chains, this beta chain is a stray read and its abundance is not meaningful. This rearrangement joins TRBV7-8 to TRBJ2-3, with TRBD2 identical over 8 bases. With 5 bases clipped from V and 4 bases from J, the junction kept 14 bases outside the gene matches. Germline CDR1 and CDR2: SGHVS and FQNEAQ. The CDR3 covers 17 residues. In DNA, the CDR3 is TGTGCCAGCAGCCGTCCCCCCGGGGGGGGATTGTCAGATACGCAGTATTTT. Residues: CASSRPPGGGLSDTQYF.

This clonotype appeared a few times. The library was built for alpha chains, so this beta chain is an off-target read and its size means little. This chain joins TRBV10-3 and TRBJ2-3; D is perhaps TRBD1 (6 bases). Per germline, CDR1 ENHRY and CDR2 SYGVKD. The CDR3 contains 14 residues. V dropped 6 bases and J dropped 1 base, with 11 bases sitting between them. CDR3 amino acids: CAISKTGGTDTQYF. CDR3 sequence (DNA): TGTGCCATCAGCAAGACAGGAGGCACAGATACGCAGTATTTT.

By share of the sample, this clonotype is large. This beta chain is an off-target read within a library intended for alpha chains, so its frequency means little. The V gene is TRBV3-1, the J gene TRBJ2-2; D call uncertain. This CDR3 contains 17 residues. The V gene's germline CDR1 is LGHDT and CDR2 YNNKEL (reference sequence). The V end was cut by 0 bases, the J end by 0 bases, with 11 bases between. This chain's CDR3 is CASSQEALLSNTGELFF. DNA for the CDR3: TGTGCCAGCAGCCAAGAGGCGCTCCTATCGAACACCGGGGAGCTGTTTTTT.